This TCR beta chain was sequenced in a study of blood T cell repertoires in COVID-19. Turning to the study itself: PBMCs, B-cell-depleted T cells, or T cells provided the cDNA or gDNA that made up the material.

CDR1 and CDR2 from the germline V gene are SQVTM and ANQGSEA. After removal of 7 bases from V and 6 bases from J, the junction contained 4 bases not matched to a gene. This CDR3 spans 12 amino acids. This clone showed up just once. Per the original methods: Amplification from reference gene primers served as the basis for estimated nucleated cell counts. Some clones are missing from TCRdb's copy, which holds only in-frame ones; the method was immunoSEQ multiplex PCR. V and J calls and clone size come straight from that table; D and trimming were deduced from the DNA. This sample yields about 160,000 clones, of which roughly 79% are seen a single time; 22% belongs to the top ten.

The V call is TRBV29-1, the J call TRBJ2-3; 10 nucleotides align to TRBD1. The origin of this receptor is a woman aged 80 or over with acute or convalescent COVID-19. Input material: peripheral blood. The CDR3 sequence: CSARTGGDTQYF. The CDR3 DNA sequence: TGCAGCGCTAGGACAGGGGGTGATACGCAGTATTTT.